Included here is one T cell receptor (beta chain) sequence, with context. Its antigen is as yet unknown. These data come from a study of T cell repertoires in cytomegalovirus infection. This CDR3 has 18 residues. V shed 0 bases and J 7 bases; nucleotides not matched to a gene: 13. Germline CDR1 reads SGHVS; CDR2 reads FNYEAQ. TCRdb called the reads again in MiXCR, with one record for every CDR3 protein. Of 160,000 or so distinct CDR3 sequences listed, 20% to 25% were seen once; the top ten hold under 30%. The chain couples TRBV7-6 to TRBJ1-5; 9 nucleotides agree with TRBD1. The TCR sequence derives from a human donor in good health (CMV status not recorded). Some clones in this sample may be carry-over from other donors' samples. Here the sequenced sample was CD8+ T cells from cultured PBMCs, taken from culture after CMV antigen stimulation. DNA for the CDR3: TGTGCCAGCAGCTTAGCGCCTCCACATCTGGACAGGGGCCAGCCCCAGCATTTT. The encoded protein is CASSLAPPHLDRGQPQHF. The full variable domain, rest sourced from reference TRBV7-6 and TRBJ1-5, is GAGVSQSPRYKVTKRGQDVALRCDPISGHVSLYWYRQALGQGPEFLTYFNYEAQQDKSGLPNDRFSAERPEGSISTLTIQRTEQRDSAMYRCASSLAPPHLDRGQPQHFGDGTRLSIL.